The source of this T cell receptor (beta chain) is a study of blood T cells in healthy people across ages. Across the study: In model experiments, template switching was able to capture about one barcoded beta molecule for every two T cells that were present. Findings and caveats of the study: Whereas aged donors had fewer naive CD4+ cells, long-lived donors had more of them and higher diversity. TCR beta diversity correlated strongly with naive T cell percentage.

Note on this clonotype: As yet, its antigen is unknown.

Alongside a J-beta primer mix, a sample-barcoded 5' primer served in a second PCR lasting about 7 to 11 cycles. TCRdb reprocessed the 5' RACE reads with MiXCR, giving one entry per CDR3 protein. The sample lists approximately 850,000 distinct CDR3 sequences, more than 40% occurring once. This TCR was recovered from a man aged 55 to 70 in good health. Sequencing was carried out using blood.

The CDR3 is CSARVNYGYTF. In nucleotides, the CDR3 is TGCAGTGCTAGAGTAAACTATGGCTACACCTTC. This rearrangement joins TRBV20-1 to TRBJ1-2, with D uncertain. The V end was cut by 1 base, the J end by 2 bases, with 2 bases between. The CDR3 has 11 residues. Germline assignment: CDR1 DFQATT and CDR2 SNEGSKA (reference sequence).